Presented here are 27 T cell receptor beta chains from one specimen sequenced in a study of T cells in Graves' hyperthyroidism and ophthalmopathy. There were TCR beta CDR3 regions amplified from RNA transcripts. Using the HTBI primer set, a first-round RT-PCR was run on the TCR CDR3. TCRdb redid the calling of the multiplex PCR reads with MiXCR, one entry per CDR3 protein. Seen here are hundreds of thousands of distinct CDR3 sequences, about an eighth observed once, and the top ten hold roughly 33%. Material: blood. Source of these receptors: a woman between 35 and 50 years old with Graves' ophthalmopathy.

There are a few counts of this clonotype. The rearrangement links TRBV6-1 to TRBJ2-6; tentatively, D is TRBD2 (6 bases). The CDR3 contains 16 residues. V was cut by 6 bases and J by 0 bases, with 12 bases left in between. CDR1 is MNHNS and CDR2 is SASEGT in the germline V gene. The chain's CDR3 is CASRPWRGSGANVLTF. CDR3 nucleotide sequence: TGTGCCAGCAGACCGTGGAGGGGCTCTGGGGCCAACGTCCTGACTTTC.

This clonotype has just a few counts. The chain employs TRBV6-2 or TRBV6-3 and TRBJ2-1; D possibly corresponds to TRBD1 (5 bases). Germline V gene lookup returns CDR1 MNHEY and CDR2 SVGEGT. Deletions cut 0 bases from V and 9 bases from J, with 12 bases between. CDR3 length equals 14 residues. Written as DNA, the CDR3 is TGTGCCAGCAGTTACTCGACAGTTACAATTGAGCAGTTCTTC. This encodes CASSYSTVTIEQFF.

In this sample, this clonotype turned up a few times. The DNA of the CDR3 is TGTGCCAGCAGCCGCGGCCGCTCCCCCTACGAGCAGTACTTC. Its protein product is CASSRGRSPYEQYF. J is TRBJ2-7 and V is TRBV13; D uncertain. V lost 5 bases, J lost 2 bases, and 13 bases lay in between. Germline lookup yields CDR1 PRHDT and CDR2 FYEKMQ (reference sequence). The CDR3 has 14 amino acids.

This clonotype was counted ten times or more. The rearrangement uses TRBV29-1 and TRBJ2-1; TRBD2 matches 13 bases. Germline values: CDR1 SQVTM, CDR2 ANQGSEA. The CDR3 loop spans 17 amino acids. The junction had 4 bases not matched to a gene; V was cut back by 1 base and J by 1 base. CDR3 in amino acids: CSVEGTSGSRSYNEQFF. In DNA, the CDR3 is TGCAGCGTTGAAGGGACTAGCGGGAGTCGTTCCTACAATGAGCAGTTCTTC.

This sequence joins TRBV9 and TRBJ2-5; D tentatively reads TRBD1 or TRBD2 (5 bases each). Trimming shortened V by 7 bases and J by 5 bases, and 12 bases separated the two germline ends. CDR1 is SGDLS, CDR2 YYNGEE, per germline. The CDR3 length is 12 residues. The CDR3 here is CASFRDGETQYF. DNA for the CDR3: TGTGCCAGCTTTAGGGACGGGGAGACCCAGTACTTC.

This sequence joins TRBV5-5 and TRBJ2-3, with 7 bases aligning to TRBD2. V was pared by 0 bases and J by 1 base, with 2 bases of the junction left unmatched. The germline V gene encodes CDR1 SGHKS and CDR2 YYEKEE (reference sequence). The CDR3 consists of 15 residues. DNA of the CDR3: TGTGCCAGCAGCTTGGGTGGGAGGGGCACAGATACGCAGTATTTT. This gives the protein CASSLGGRGTDTQYF.

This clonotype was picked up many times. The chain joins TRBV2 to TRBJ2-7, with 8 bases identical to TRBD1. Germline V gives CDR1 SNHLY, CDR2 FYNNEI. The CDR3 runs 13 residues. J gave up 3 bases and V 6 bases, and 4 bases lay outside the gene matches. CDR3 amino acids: CASRGQADYEQYF. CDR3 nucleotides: TGTGCCAGCAGGGGACAGGCCGACTACGAGCAGTACTTC.

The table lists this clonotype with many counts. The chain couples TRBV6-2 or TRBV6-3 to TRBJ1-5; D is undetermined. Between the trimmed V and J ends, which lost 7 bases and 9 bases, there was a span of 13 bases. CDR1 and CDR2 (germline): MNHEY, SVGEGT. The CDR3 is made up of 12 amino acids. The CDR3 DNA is TGTGCCAGCAATTCTATTTCGTGGCCCCAGCATTTT. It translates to CASNSISWPQHF.

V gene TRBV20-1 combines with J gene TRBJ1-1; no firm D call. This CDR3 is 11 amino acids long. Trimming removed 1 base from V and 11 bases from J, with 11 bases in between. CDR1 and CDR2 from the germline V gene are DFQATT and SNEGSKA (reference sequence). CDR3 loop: CSARGSQDAFF. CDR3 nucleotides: TGCAGTGCTAGAGGATCCCAGGATGCTTTCTTT.

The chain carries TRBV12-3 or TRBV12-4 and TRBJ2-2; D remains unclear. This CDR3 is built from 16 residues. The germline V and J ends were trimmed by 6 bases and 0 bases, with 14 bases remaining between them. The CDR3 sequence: CASSQQTPTNTGELFF. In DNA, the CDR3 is TGTGCCAGCAGCCAGCAGACGCCGACGAACACCGGGGAGCTGTTTTTT.

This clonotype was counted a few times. CDR3 coding DNA: TGTGCCAGCAGCCCACAGGGTTCGGCTGAAGCTTTCTTT. Protein sequence: CASSPQGSAEAFF. The chain combines TRBV28 with TRBJ1-1; possible D gene TRBD1, 6 bases. The CDR3 extends over 13 amino acids. Trimming shortened V by 6 bases and J by 6 bases, and 14 bases separated the two germline ends. Per the germline V gene, CDR1 is MDHEN and CDR2 is SYDVKM.

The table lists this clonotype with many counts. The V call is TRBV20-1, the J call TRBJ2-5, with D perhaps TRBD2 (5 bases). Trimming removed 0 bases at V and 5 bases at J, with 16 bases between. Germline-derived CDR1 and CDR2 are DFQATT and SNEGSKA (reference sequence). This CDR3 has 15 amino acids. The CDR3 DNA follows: TGCAGTGCTAGAGAGTTACTAGGGAACAAGGAGACCCAGTACTTC. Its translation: CSARELLGNKETQYF.

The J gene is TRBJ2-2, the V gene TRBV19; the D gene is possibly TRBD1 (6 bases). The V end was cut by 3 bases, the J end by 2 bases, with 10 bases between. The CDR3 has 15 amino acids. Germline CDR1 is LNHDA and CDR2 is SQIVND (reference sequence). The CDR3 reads CASSIWGLNTGELFF. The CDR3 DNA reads TGTGCCAGTAGTATCTGGGGGCTTAACACCGGGGAGCTGTTTTTT. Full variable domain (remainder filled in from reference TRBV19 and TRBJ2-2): DGGITQSPKYLFRKEGQNVTLSCEQNLNHDAMYWYRQDPGQGLRLIYYSQIVNDFQKGDIAEGYSVSREKKESFPLTVTSAQKNPTAFYLCASSIWGLNTGELFFGEGSRLTVL.

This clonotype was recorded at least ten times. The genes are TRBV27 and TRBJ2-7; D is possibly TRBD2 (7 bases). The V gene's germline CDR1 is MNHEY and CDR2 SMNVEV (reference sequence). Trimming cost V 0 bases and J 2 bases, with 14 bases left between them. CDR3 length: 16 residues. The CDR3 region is CASSLSPGGPTYEQYF. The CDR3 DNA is TGTGCCAGCAGTTTATCTCCGGGGGGCCCGACCTACGAGCAGTACTTC.

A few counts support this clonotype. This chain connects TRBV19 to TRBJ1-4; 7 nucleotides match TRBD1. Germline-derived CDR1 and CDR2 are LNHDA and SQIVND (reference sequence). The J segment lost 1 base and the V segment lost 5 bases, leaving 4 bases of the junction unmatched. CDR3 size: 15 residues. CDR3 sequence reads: CASSLGQLTNEKLFF. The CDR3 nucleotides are TGTGCCAGTAGTCTGGGACAGTTAACTAATGAAAAACTGTTTTTT. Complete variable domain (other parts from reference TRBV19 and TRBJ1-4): DGGITQSPKYLFRKEGQNVTLSCEQNLNHDAMYWYRQDPGQGLRLIYYSQIVNDFQKGDIAEGYSVSREKKESFPLTVTSAQKNPTAFYLCASSLGQLTNEKLFFGSGTQLSVL.

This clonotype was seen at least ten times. CDR3 amino acids: CAISESLVNYEQYF. The CDR3 nucleotides are TGTGCCATCAGTGAGTCTCTAGTGAACTACGAGCAGTACTTC. J is TRBJ2-7 and V is TRBV10-3; the D is unclear. CDR3 length equals 14 residues. The germline V and J ends were trimmed by 0 bases and 3 bases, with 9 bases remaining between them. From germline, CDR1 is ENHRY and CDR2 SYGVKD.

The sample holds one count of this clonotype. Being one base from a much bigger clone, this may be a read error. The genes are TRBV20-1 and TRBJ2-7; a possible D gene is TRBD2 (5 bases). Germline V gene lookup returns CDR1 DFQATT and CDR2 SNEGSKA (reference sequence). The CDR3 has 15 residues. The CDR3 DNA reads TGCAGTACTAGAGATGGCGGCAGCCTCACCTACGAGCAGTACTTC. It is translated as CSTRDGGSLTYEQYF.

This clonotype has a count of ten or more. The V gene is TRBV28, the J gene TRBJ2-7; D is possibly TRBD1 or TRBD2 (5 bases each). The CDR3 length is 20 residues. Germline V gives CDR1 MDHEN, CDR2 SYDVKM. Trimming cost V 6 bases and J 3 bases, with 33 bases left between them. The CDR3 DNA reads TGTGCCAGCAGGCCCCGCACCCGGATCCGGGACCACCGGGTAAACTACGAGCAGTACTTC. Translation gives CASRPRTRIRDHRVNYEQYF.

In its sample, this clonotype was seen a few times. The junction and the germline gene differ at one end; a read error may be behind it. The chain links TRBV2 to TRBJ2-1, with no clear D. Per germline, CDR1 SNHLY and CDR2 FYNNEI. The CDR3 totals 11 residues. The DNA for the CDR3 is TGTGCCAGCAGTGTCTACAATAAGCAGTTCTTC. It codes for CASSVYNKQFF.

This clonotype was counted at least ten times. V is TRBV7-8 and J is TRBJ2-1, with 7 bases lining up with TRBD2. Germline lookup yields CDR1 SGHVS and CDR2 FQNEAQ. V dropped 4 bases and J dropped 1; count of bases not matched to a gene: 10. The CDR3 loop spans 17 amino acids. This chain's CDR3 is CASSSSAGVKSYNEQFF. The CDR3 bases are TGTGCCAGCAGCTCCTCGGCGGGGGTGAAGTCCTACAATGAGCAGTTCTTC.

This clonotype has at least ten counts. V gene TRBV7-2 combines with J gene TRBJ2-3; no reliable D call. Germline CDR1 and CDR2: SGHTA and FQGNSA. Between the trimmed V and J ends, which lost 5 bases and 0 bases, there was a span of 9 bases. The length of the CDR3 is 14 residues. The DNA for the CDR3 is TGTGCCAGCAGCCCGTACATGAGCACAGATACGCAGTATTTT. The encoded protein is CASSPYMSTDTQYF.

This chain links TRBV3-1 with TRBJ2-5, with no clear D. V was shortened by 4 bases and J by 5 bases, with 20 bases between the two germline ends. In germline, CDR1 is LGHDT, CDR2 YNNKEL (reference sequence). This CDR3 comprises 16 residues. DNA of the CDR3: TGTGCCAGCAGCCCCGGACGGCAGTTAGTTACGGAGACCCAGTACTTC. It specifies CASSPGRQLVTETQYF.

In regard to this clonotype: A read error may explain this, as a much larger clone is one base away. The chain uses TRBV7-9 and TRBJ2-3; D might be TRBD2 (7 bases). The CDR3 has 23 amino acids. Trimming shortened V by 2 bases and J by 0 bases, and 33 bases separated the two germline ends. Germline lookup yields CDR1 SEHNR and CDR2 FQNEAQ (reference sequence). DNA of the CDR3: TGTGCCAGCAGCTTAAGGGGGAGGGGCCCGGGGATCCCAGGCAAACCTAGCACAGATACGCAGTATTTT. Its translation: CASSLRGRGPGIPGKPSTDTQYF.

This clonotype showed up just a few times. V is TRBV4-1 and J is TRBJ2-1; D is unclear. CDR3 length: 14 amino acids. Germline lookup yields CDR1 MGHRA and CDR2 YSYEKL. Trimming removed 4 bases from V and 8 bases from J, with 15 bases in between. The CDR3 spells CASSLGKADDEQFF. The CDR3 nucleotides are TGCGCCAGCAGCCTCGGTAAGGCGGACGATGAGCAGTTCTTC.

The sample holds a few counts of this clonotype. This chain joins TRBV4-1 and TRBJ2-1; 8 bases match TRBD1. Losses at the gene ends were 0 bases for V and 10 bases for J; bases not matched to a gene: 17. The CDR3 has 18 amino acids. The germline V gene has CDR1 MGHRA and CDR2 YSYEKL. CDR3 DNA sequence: TGCGCCAGCAGCCAAGATTTAACGGGGGCAGGGGGCGCGCAGGAGCAGTTCTTC. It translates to CASSQDLTGAGGAQEQFF.

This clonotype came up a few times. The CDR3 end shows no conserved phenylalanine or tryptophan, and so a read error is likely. CDR3 residues: CSARDPSGRISYNEQFL. The CDR3 DNA reads TGCAGTGCTAGAGACCCTAGCGGGAGGATATCCTACAATGAGCAGTTCCTC. The chain couples TRBV20-1 to TRBJ2-1; 11 positions match TRBD2. Germline values: CDR1 DFQATT, CDR2 SNEGSKA (reference sequence). With 0 bases clipped from V and 1 base from J, the junction kept 5 bases outside the gene matches. The CDR3 runs to 17 residues.

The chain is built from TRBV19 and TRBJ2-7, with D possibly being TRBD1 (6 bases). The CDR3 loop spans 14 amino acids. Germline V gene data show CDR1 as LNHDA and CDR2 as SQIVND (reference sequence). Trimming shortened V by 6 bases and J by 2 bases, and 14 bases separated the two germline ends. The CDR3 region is CASSTRQATYEQYF. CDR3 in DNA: TGTGCCAGTAGCACCCGACAGGCCACCTACGAGCAGTACTTC.